This TCR beta chain was observed in a study of circulating and synovial CD4+ cells in juvenile arthritis. Study observations and caveats: Some such blood samples were as oligoclonal as synovium. Deeper sequencing increased measured overlap with synovial clonotypes. Compared with bulk blood, circulating pathogenic-like lymphocytes shared substantially more CDR3 sequences with synovial T cells.

This clone was picked up a small number of times. Its target is unknown. CDR3 length equals 13 residues. V gave up 4 bases and J gave up 2 bases, with 6 bases separating them. The germline gives CDR1 SGHNT, CDR2 YENEEA. Libraries were prepared by immunoSEQ multiplex PCR; TCRdb keeps only in-frame clonotypes and omits some of them. The sample has several thousand clones, 81% seen once. Sequenced sample: CD4+ T cells from synovial fluid. The receptor comes from a human donor with juvenile idiopathic arthritis. The chain has TRBV11-3 and TRBJ1-3; unclear D gene. As DNA, the CDR3 is TGTGCCAGCAGCTCCGGGACTGGAAACACCATATATTTT. Translating it yields CASSSGTGNTIYF.